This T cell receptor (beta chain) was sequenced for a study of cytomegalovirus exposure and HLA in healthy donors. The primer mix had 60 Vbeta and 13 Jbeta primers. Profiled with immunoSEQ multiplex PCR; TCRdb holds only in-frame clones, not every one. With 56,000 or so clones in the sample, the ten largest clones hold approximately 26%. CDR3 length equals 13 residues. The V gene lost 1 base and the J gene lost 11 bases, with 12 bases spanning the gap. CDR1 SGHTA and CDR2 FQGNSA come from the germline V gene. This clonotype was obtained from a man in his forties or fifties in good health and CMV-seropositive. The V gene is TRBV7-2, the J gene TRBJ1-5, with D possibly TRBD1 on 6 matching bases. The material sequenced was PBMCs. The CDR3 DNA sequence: TGTGCCAGCAGCTTAGAAGGGGGACGGACCCAGCATTTT. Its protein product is CASSLEGGRTQHF.